A single sample gave rise to the 29 T cell receptor beta chains below, sequenced in a study of vaccination effects on CD4 cells after COVID-19. Sequencing was performed with immunoSEQ multiplex PCR; in TCRdb, only in-frame clones are kept and a portion is missing. Of tens of thousands of clones in the sample, 74% were seen once. The culture ran for approximately 9 days before CD4+ T cells were isolated. This individual contracted SARS-CoV-2 between March and December 2020, as verified by PCR. Participants got two doses of BNT162b2 or mRNA-1273 vaccine. Which antigens these TCRs recognize remains unknown. The source material was CD4+ T cells from PBMCs cultured without peptide, sampled after COVID-19 vaccination. Receptors originate from a human donor who had a prior SARS-CoV-2 infection.

This rearrangement joins TRBV2 to TRBJ2-3; maybe TRBD2 (5 bases). Germline V gene lookup returns CDR1 SNHLY and CDR2 FYNNEI. This CDR3 region has 13 residues. The V gene lost 7 bases and the J gene lost 3 bases, with 11 bases spanning the gap. The CDR3: CASNGVGTDTQYF. In DNA form, the CDR3 reads TGTGCCAGCAACGGGGTAGGGACAGATACGCAGTATTTT.

This clone was observed a handful of times. CDR3 amino acids: CASSPQASTDTQYF. Written as DNA, the CDR3 is TGTGCCAGCAGCCCTCAGGCAAGCACAGATACGCAGTATTTT. The chain uses TRBV4-2 and TRBJ2-3; D ambiguous. From germline, CDR1 is LGHNA and CDR2 YNFKEQ. V was trimmed by 4 bases and J by 0 bases, leaving 8 bases between them. The CDR3 runs 14 residues.

This clone was counted between two and nine times. This chain joins TRBV7-3 and TRBJ2-3, with D unclear. This CDR3 is built from 13 residues. The germline V and J ends were trimmed by 1 base and 6 bases, with 8 bases remaining between them. Germline V gene data show CDR1 as SGHTA and CDR2 as FQGTGA. DNA of the CDR3: TGTGCCAGCAGCTTAAATGGTGGTGATACGCAGTATTTT. Its protein product is CASSLNGGDTQYF.

This chain links TRBV12-3 or TRBV12-4 with TRBJ2-2, with D perhaps matching TRBD1 (5 bases). The CDR3 runs to 13 residues. V was cut by 7 bases and J by 6 bases, with 12 bases left in between. CDR3 sequence: CASNTWGPGELFF. Here the CDR3 DNA reads TGTGCCAGCAACACCTGGGGCCCCGGGGAGCTGTTTTTT.

V is TRBV5-6 and J is TRBJ2-5, with D uncertain. V dropped 2 bases and J dropped 2 bases, with 10 bases sitting between them. This CDR3 comprises 14 residues. The germline V gene has CDR1 SGHDT and CDR2 YYEEEE. The CDR3 sequence: CASSFGSHQETQYF. The CDR3 DNA is TGTGCCAGCAGCTTTGGGTCGCATCAAGAGACCCAGTACTTC. The full variable domain, with the rest looked up from reference TRBV5-6 and TRBJ2-5, is DAGVTQSPTHLIKTRGQQVTLRCSPKSGHDTVSWYQQALGQGPQFIFQYYEEEERQRGNFPDRFSGHQFPNYSSELNVNALLLGDSALYLCASSFGSHQETQYFGPGTRLLVL.

The chain is built from TRBV19 and TRBJ1-5; 8 bases are a match to TRBD1. Per germline, CDR1 LNHDA and CDR2 SQIVND (reference sequence). J was trimmed by 3 bases and V by 7 bases; bases with no gene match: 8. CDR3 length: 15 amino acids. The CDR3 nucleotides read TGTGCCAGTACTATCAGACAGGGGAACAATCAGCCCCAGCATTTT. Encoded protein: CASTIRQGNNQPQHF.

V gene TRBV19 combines with J gene TRBJ2-3, with 10 bases lining up with TRBD2. CDR1 and CDR2 (germline): LNHDA, SQIVND (reference sequence). The CDR3 is 13 residues long. V lost 11 bases, J lost 6 bases, and 8 bases stayed unmatched. This chain's CDR3 is CASGLASRDTQYF. The DNA of the CDR3 is TGTGCCTCGGGACTAGCGTCACGGGATACGCAGTATTTT. The full variable domain, with the rest looked up from reference TRBV19 and TRBJ2-3, is DGGITQSPKYLFRKEGQNVTLSCEQNLNHDAMYWYRQDPGQGLRLIYYSQIVNDFQKGDIAEGYSVSREKKESFPLTVTSAQKNPTAFYLCASGLASRDTQYFGPGTRLTVL.

The rearrangement links TRBV4-2 to TRBJ1-2, with a possible D match to TRBD1 (5 bases). Germline CDR1 is LGHNA and CDR2 is YNFKEQ. V lost 4 bases and J lost 0, with 9 bases in between. This CDR3 comprises 14 residues. CDR3 sequence (DNA): TGTGCCAGCAGCCGAAGACAGACTAACTATGGCTACACCTTC. Encoded protein: CASSRRQTNYGYTF.

The chain links TRBV7-9 to TRBJ2-1; 11 nucleotides align to TRBD2. This CDR3 region has 16 residues. CDR1 is SEHNR, CDR2 FQNEAQ, per germline (reference sequence). V shed 5 bases and J 6 bases; nucleotides not matched to a gene: 9. In nucleotides, the CDR3 is TGTGCCAGCAGCCGCCCGACTAGCGGGAAAGTCAATGAGCAGTTCTTC. Its protein product is CASSRPTSGKVNEQFF.

V is TRBV11-3 and J is TRBJ2-1; D gene uncertain. The CDR3 runs 13 residues. Trimming cost V 8 bases and J 0 bases, with 8 bases left between them. CDR1 is SGHNT, CDR2 YENEEA, per germline. In DNA form, the CDR3 reads TGTGCCAGCGAGATGAGCTCCTACAATGAGCAGTTCTTC. It codes for CASEMSSYNEQFF.

This chain joins TRBV5-4 and TRBJ2-5; D unclear. The V gene lost 5 bases and the J gene lost 5 bases, with 16 bases spanning the gap. CDR1 is SGHNT and CDR2 is YYREEE in the germline V gene (reference sequence). This CDR3 has 14 residues. CDR3 sequence reads: CASSSRSTPETQYF. CDR3 nucleotide sequence: TGTGCCAGCAGTTCTCGTTCCACCCCGGAGACCCAGTACTTC. Complete variable domain (other parts from reference TRBV5-4 and TRBJ2-5): ETGVTQSPTHLIKTRGQQVTLRCSSQSGHNTVSWYQQALGQGPQFIFQYYREEENGRGNFPPRFSGLQFPNYSSELNVNALELDDSALYLCASSSRSTPETQYFGPGTRLLVL.

This clone has just a few counts. The chain recombines TRBV30 with TRBJ2-1; TRBD2 might be the D (5 bases). The CDR3 is made up of 13 amino acids. Per germline, CDR1 GTSNPN and CDR2 SVGIG (reference sequence). The germline V and J ends were trimmed by 3 bases and 11 bases, with 17 bases remaining between them. CDR3 nucleotide sequence: TGTGCCTGGAGGGAAAGAGGACCCGGGAAGCAGTTCTTC. Encoded protein: CAWRERGPGKQFF.

The V call is TRBV2, the J call TRBJ2-7; D is perhaps TRBD1 (6 bases). Germline loops: CDR1 SNHLY, CDR2 FYNNEI. This CDR3 is 12 amino acids long. V shed 5 bases and J shed 3 bases, with 8 bases lying between them. The CDR3 bases are TGTGCCAGCAGTTTACAGGGCTACGAGCAGTACTTC. Encoded protein: CASSLQGYEQYF.

The chain uses TRBV2 and TRBJ1-2; 9 bases map to TRBD1. Germline lookup yields CDR1 SNHLY and CDR2 FYNNEI. CDR3 length: 15 residues. V lost 6 bases, J lost 8 bases, and 13 bases stayed unmatched. CDR3 residues: CASSRDTGGAGGYTF. The DNA for the CDR3 is TGTGCCAGCAGCAGGGATACAGGGGGCGCAGGGGGCTACACCTTC.

Turning to this clone: Other DNA sequences in this specimen translate into the identical CDR3. This chain joins TRBV27 and TRBJ2-3; maybe TRBD1 (5 bases). Germline loops: CDR1 MNHEY, CDR2 SMNVEV (reference sequence). The CDR3 spans 13 residues. V was clipped by 3 bases and J by 1 base, with 5 bases between them. DNA for the CDR3: TGTGCCAGCAGTTTCAGGGGCACAGATACGCAGTATTTT. It encodes CASSFRGTDTQYF.

The rearrangement links TRBV10-3 to TRBJ2-3; weak D call: TRBD1 (5 bases). This CDR3 is 13 amino acids long. Trimming left V 4 bases short and J 4 bases short, with 9 bases between. The germline V gene has CDR1 ENHRY and CDR2 SYGVKD. CDR3 region: CAISVQGADTQYF. The CDR3, as DNA: TGTGCCATCAGTGTCCAGGGTGCAGATACGCAGTATTTT.

This sequence joins TRBV6-5 and TRBJ2-1; no definite D call. Germline CDR1 is MNHEY and CDR2 is SVGAGI. This CDR3 contains 13 residues. The V gene lost 1 base and the J gene lost 7 bases, with 8 bases spanning the gap. The CDR3 DNA reads as TGTGCCAGCAGTTACTTCCGGCCTAATGAGCAGTTCTTC. Its translation: CASSYFRPNEQFF.

The chain carries TRBV19 and TRBJ2-7, with 10 bases matching TRBD1. Germline assignment: CDR1 LNHDA and CDR2 SQIVND (reference sequence). The CDR3 is 17 amino acids. V was clipped by 3 bases and J by 3 bases; unmatched bases: 11. The CDR3 DNA reads TGTGCCAGTAGTATCCGGAGTCCGGGACAGGGGTACTACGAGCAGTACTTC. Its protein is CASSIRSPGQGYYEQYF. Full variable domain (outside the CDR3, taken from reference TRBV19 and TRBJ2-7): DGGITQSPKYLFRKEGQNVTLSCEQNLNHDAMYWYRQDPGQGLRLIYYSQIVNDFQKGDIAEGYSVSREKKESFPLTVTSAQKNPTAFYLCASSIRSPGQGYYEQYFGPGTRLTVT.

The rearrangement joins TRBV6-2 or TRBV6-3 to TRBJ2-2, with D tentatively TRBD1 or TRBD2 (5 bases each). Germline V gene lookup returns CDR1 MNHEY and CDR2 SVGEGT. V gave up 6 bases and J gave up 0 bases, with 35 bases separating them. The CDR3 is 23 amino acids. The CDR3 DNA sequence: TGTGCCAGCAGCCCCCGAGGGGAGCACTGGACCCGGAAAATGCGCGCGAACACCGGGGAGCTGTTTTTT. This encodes CASSPRGEHWTRKMRANTGELFF.

CDR3 DNA sequence: TGTGCCAGCAGCTTGATCGGGCAGGGCCAAACAGAAAAACTGTTTTTT. Its translation: CASSLIGQGQTEKLFF. The J gene is TRBJ1-4, the V gene TRBV5-8; possible D gene TRBD1, 5 bases. The germline V and J ends were trimmed by 1 base and 8 bases, with 18 bases remaining between them. This CDR3 has 16 amino acids. Germline assignment: CDR1 SGHTS and CDR2 YDEGEE.

V usage is TRBV18 and J usage is TRBJ1-3, with a tentative D call TRBD1 (5 bases). Trimming took 5 bases from V and 3 from J, leaving 20 bases between them. The CDR3 has 17 residues. Germline V gene data show CDR1 as KGHSH and CDR2 as LQKENI. The CDR3: CASSAGLPRWGGNTIYF. The CDR3 bases are TGTGCCAGCTCAGCGGGACTCCCCCGTTGGGGTGGAAACACCATATATTTT.

The chain is built from TRBV5-1 and TRBJ2-2; TRBD2 agrees at 10 bases. This CDR3 region has 17 residues. Germline V lookup: CDR1 SGHRS, CDR2 YFSETQ. V gave up 0 bases and J gave up 2 bases; unmatched junction bases: 4. This chain's CDR3 is CASSLGLAGVNTGELFF. CDR3 bases: TGCGCCAGCAGCTTGGGCCTAGCGGGGGTAAACACCGGGGAGCTGTTTTTT.

V and J are TRBV11-1 and TRBJ1-3, with unresolved D. Trimming removed 4 bases at V and 1 base at J, with 5 bases between. From germline, CDR1 is SGHAT and CDR2 FQDESV (reference sequence). The length of the CDR3 is 13 residues. In DNA, the CDR3 is TGTGCCAGCAGCTCCAAATCTGGAAACACCATATATTTT. Residues: CASSSKSGNTIYF.

The gene calls are TRBV5-1 and TRBJ1-5; D gene uncertain. Per germline, CDR1 SGHRS and CDR2 YFSETQ. The CDR3 totals 15 residues. Trimming removed 4 bases at V and 4 bases at J, with 15 bases between. Here the CDR3 DNA reads TGCGCCAGCAGCCTCCCGGGCGACGCTAATCAGCCCCAGCATTTT. It translates to CASSLPGDANQPQHF.

This chain uses TRBV7-6 with TRBJ1-2, with 11 nucleotides matching TRBD1. The CDR3 has 15 residues. The germline CDR1 and CDR2 sequences are SGHVS and FNYEAQ. V lost 4 bases to trimming and J lost 7 bases; unmatched junction nucleotides: 8. The CDR3 DNA follows: TGTGCCAGCAGCTCCCCCGGGACAGGGGGGCTTGGCTACACCTTC. It codes for CASSSPGTGGLGYTF.

The chain carries TRBV5-4 and TRBJ2-7, with D perhaps TRBD1 or TRBD2 (5 bases each). The length of the CDR3 is 14 residues. Between the trimmed V and J ends, which lost 1 base and 2 bases, there was a span of 10 bases. Germline lookup yields CDR1 SGHNT and CDR2 YYREEE (reference sequence). The CDR3 coding sequence is TGTGCCAGCAGCTTGCCCGGGACGGCCTACGAGCAGTACTTC. The encoded protein is CASSLPGTAYEQYF.

This chain links TRBV19 with TRBJ2-3; TRBD2 aligns across 7 bases. Germline CDR1 and CDR2: LNHDA and SQIVND (reference sequence). The junction had 10 bases not matched to a gene; V was cut back by 7 bases and J by 0 bases. The CDR3 is 16 amino acids. The CDR3, as DNA: TGTGCCAGTAACCTCGGGGGGATGGGGAGCACAGATACGCAGTATTTT. It translates to CASNLGGMGSTDTQYF.

This clone was picked up one time. As DNA, the CDR3 is TGTGCCTGGAGCTCCAAAGCGGGAGGGCCTGCAAAGCAGTTCTTC. It yields the protein CAWSSKAGGPAKQFF. The chain employs TRBV30 and TRBJ2-1; 10 bases agree with TRBD2. The ends lost 3 bases at V and 11 bases at J; junction bases unmatched: 13. Germline V gives CDR1 GTSNPN, CDR2 SVGIG (reference sequence). There are 15 residues in the CDR3.

The chain joins TRBV5-1 to TRBJ1-1, with a tentative D call TRBD1 (6 bases). The germline V gene has CDR1 SGHRS and CDR2 YFSETQ. The V gene lost 5 bases and the J gene lost 11 bases, with 16 bases spanning the gap. CDR3 length: 12 amino acids. The CDR3 protein is CASRGQGKAAFF. CDR3 DNA sequence: TGCGCCAGCAGGGGGCAGGGGAAAGCGGCTTTCTTT.